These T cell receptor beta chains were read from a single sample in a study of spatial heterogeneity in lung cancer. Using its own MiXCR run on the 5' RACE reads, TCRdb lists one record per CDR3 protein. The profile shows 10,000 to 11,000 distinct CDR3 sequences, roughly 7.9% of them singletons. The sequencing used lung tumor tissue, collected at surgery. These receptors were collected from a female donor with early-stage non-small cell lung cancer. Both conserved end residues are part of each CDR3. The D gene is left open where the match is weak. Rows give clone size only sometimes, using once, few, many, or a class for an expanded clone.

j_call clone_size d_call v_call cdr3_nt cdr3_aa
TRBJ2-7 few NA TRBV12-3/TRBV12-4 TGTGCCAGCAGTTTCTCCTACGAGCAGTACTTC CASSFSYEQYF
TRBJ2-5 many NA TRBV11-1 TGTGCCAGCAGCACGCTTCCAGGGAACCAAGAGACCCAGTACTTC CASSTLPGNQETQYF
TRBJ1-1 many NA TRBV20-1 TGCAGTGCCGAGGAGGGGTGGGACACTGAAGCTTTCTTT CSAEEGWDTEAFF
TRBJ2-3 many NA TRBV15 TGTGCCACCAGCAGAGAGGCCTCGGGCACAGATACGCAGTATTTT CATSREASGTDTQYF
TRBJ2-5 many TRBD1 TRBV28 TGTGCCAGCAGTTCCGGACAGGGAGAGACCCAGTACTTC CASSSGQGETQYF
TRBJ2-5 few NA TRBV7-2 TGTGCCAGCAGCTTAGCGTTGCTCCAAGAGACCCAGTACTTC CASSLALLQETQYF
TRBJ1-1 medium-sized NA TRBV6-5 TGTGCCAGCAAAAGATCGATGAACACTGAAGCTTTCTTT CASKRSMNTEAFF
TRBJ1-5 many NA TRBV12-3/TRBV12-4 TGTGCCAGCAAACCGGACGGATCTGGCAATCAGCCCCAGCATTTT CASKPDGSGNQPQHF
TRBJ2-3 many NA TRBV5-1 TGCGCCAGCAGCAACACAGATACGCAGTATTTT CASSNTDTQYF
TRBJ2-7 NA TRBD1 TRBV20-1 TGCAGTGCTAGAGGACAGGGGGAATACGAGCAGTACTTC CSARGQGEYEQYF
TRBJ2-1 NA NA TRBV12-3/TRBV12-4 TGTGCCAGCAAGTCGCGCGAGAATGAGCAGTTCTTC CASKSRENEQFF
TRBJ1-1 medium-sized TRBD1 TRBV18 TGTGCCAGCTCAAGGACAGGGGATAACACTGAAGCTTTCTTT CASSRTGDNTEAFF
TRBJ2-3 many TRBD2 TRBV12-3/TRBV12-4 TGTGCCAGCAGTCCGCGACTAGCGGGGGGGTCTGGGCAGTATTTT CASSPRLAGGSGQYF
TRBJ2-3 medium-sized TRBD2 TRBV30 TGTGCCTCAACCCTTAGCGGGGGGAGCACAGATACGCAGTATTTT CASTLSGGSTDTQYF
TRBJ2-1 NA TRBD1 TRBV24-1 TGTGCCACCAGTGACCCTGACTCCGGGACAGGGACCTACAATGAGCAGTTCTTC CATSDPDSGTGTYNEQFF
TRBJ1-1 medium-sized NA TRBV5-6 TGTGCCAGCAGTTCAGATGCCACGAACACTGAAGCTTTCTTT CASSSDATNTEAFF
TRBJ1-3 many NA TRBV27 TGTGCCAGCAGTTTACTCGGGACGGCTGGAAACACCATATATTTT CASSLLGTAGNTIYF